This record concerns one T cell receptor (beta chain) sequence. In the original workflow: Estimation of nucleated cell counts was performed using reference gene primer amplification. Data came from immunoSEQ multiplex PCR; TCRdb stores just in-frame clones and leaves some out. The DNA was the basis for D and trimming; V, J and clone size are from that table. Seen here are over 300,000 clones, approximately 90% observed once, and the top ten hold around 0.97%. CDR1 is MDHEN and CDR2 is SYDVKM in the germline V gene. The CDR3 contains 13 residues. Between the trimmed V and J ends, which lost 6 bases and 5 bases, there was a span of 13 bases. This sample is part of a study of blood T cell repertoires in COVID-19. The cohort comprised adults aged about 18 to 90 years residing in under 30 US areas. Cohorts were assigned according to the clinical history that participants reported.

The sequence was collected from a woman aged 25 to 39 with acute COVID-19. The rearrangement uses TRBV28 and TRBJ1-2; TRBD1 might be the D (5 bases). The specimen was PBMCs or T cells enriched from blood (not recorded which). The CDR3 bases are TGTGCCAGCAGCCGAGACAGTGGGTATGGCTACACCTTC. It translates to CASSRDSGYGYTF.